Only one count was recorded for the clone carrying this T cell receptor beta chain. Its antigen remains unidentified. It was with 60 Vbeta and 13 Jbeta primers that the PCR ran. As processed by the authors: Among the unique TCR beta chains that a later analysis counted, 75 million to 85 million in all, about 11 million were shared. Libraries were prepared by immunoSEQ multiplex PCR; TCRdb keeps only in-frame clonotypes and omits some of them. V, J and clone size reflect that table, while D and trimming were determined from the DNA. The sample records 70,000 to 80,000 clones, around four fifths being singletons. The germline CDR1 and CDR2 sequences are SGHDN and FVKESK. The junction had 7 bases not matched to a gene; V was cut back by 2 bases and J by 0 bases. The CDR3 loop spans 16 amino acids. This sample is part of a study of cytomegalovirus exposure and HLA in healthy donors. Study-wide background: Previous work identified 95 million to 120 million unique TCR beta sequences from some 170 million T cells.

Study-wide points: The availability of immune exposure information extended only to CMV serostatus.

The sample comprised PBMCs. The rearrangement links TRBV14 to TRBJ2-7, with TRBD2 identical over 7 bases. This clonotype originated in a middle-aged woman in good health and CMV-seropositive. The CDR3 sequence: CASSQLGGASSYEQYF. As DNA, the CDR3 is TGTGCCAGCAGCCAATTGGGAGGGGCGAGCTCCTACGAGCAGTACTTC.